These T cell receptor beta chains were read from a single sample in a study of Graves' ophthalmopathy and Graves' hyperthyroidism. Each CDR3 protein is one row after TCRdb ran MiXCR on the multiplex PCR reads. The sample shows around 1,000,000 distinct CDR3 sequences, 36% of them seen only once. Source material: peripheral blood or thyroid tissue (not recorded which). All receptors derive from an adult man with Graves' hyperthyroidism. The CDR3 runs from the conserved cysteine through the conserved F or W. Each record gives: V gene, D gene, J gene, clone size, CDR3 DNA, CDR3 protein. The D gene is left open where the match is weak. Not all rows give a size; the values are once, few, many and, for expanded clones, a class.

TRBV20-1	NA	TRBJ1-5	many	TGCAGTGCTAGAGTTTGGGGAAGTCATCAGCCCCAGCATTTT	CSARVWGSHQPQHF
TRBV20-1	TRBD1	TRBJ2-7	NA	TGCAGTGCTAGACAGGGGGACACCTACGAGCAGTACTTC	CSARQGDTYEQYF
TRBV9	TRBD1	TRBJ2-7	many	TGTGCCAGCAGCTTACGGGACAGATCCTACGAGCAGTACTTC	CASSLRDRSYEQYF
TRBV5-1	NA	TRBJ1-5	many	TGCGCCAGCAGCTTGGACGGACTGCTACCCCAGCATTTT	CASSLDGLLPQHF
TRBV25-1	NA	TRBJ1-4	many	TGTGCCAGCAGTGAATCGACAGGAGTTAATGAAAAACTGTTTTTT	CASSESTGVNEKLFF
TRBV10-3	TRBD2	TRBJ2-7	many	TGTGCCATCAGTGGCCTAGCGGGGCCACCCCCCCACGAGCAGTACTTC	CAISGLAGPPPHEQYF
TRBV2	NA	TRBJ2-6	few	TGTGCCAGCAGCAGACAGGCGGCGTCGGTGCCATCTGGGGCCAACGTCCTGACTTTC	CASSRQAASVPSGANVLTF
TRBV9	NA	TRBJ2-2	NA	TGTGCCAGCAGCCCTATGGGGGTTTCCGGGGAGCTGTTTTTT	CASSPMGVSGELFF
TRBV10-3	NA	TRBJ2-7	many	TGTGCCACGCAAACAGGGTTCTACGAGCAGTACTTC	CATQTGFYEQYF
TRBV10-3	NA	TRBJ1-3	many	TGTGCCATCAGGAAAACGGCAGGCGAAACTGGAAACACCATATATTTT	CAIRKTAGETGNTIYF
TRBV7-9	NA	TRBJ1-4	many	TGTGCCAGCAGCTCGTCGCAGGTGGGACTGTTTTTT	CASSSSQVGLFF
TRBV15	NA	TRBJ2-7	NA	TGTGCCTGGAGTGCCACCCAATCGGGCTACGAGCAGTACTTC	CAWSATQSGYEQYF
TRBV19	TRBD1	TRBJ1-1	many	TGTGCCAGTAGTGCCCGGACAGGGACTGTAGCTGAAGCTTTCTTT	CASSARTGTVAEAFF
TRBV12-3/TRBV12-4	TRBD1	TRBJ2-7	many	TGTGCCAGCAGGGAAACCGGGACAGGTAACTCCTACGAGCAGTACTTC	CASRETGTGNSYEQYF
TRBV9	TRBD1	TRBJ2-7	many	TGTGCCAGCAGCGTTGGGCAGGGGGCCCTCTACGAGCAGTACTTC	CASSVGQGALYEQYF
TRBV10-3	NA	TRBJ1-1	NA	TGTGCCATCACCGCTCGGGCAAAGACTGAAGCTTTCTTT	CAITARAKTEAFF
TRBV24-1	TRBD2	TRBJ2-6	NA	TGTGCCACCAGTGATTTGGGACTAGCGGGGGCCCCCGGGGCCAACGTCCTGACTTTC	CATSDLGLAGAPGANVLTF
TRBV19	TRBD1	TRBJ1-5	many	TGTGCCAGTAGGACAGGGTTAAATCAGCCCCAGCATTTT	CASRTGLNQPQHF
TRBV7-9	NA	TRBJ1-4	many	TGTGCCAGCAGCTTAGGGCACGTTAATGAAAAACTGTTTTTT	CASSLGHVNEKLFF
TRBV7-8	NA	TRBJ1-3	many	TGTGCCAGCAGCTTAGAGGCTACAGTCTCTGGAAACACCATATATTTT	CASSLEATVSGNTIYF
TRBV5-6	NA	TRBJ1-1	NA	TGTGCCAGCAGCTTGGTCCTGGGGAGGACTGAAGCTTTCTTT	CASSLVLGRTEAFF
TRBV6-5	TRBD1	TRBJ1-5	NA	TGTGCCGAAGACAGGGCCAATCAGTCCCAGCATTTT	CAEDRANQSQHF
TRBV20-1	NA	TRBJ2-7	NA	TGCAGTGCTAGAGACCCATCCCAGGGCCCCTACGAGCAGTACTTC	CSARDPSQGPYEQYF
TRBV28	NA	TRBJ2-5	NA	TGTGCAACCCACCCCCTAGAAGAAGAGACCCAGTACTTC	CATHPLEEETQYF
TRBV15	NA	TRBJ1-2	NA	TGTGCCACCAGCGTCGACAGCTGGGGTAACTATGGCTACACCTTC	CATSVDSWGNYGYTF
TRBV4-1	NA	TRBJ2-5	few	TGCGCCAGCAGCCAAGGGTTTCGAGAGACCCAGTACTTC	CASSQGFRETQYF
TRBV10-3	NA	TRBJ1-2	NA	TGTGCCATCAGCCAAGCAGGAACTAACTATGGCTACACCTTC	CAISQAGTNYGYTF
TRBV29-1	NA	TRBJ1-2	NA	TGCAGCGTTTCCCGGACTAGCGCGTACGAGCACTATGGCTACACCTTC	CSVSRTSAYEHYGYTF
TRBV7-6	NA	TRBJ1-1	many	TGTGCCAGCAGCCAAACTCCACGGGGGGCGAACACTGAAGCTTTCTTT	CASSQTPRGANTEAFF
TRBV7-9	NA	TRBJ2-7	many	TGTGCCAGCAGCACTGACAGAAGCTCCTACGAGCAGTACTTC	CASSTDRSSYEQYF
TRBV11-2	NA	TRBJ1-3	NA	TGTGCCAGCCAACAGGTGGGAAACACCATATATTTT	CASQQVGNTIYF
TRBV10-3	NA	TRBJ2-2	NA	TGTGCCATCAGCAGGGGATTTAAAAACACCGGGGAGCTGTTTTTT	CAISRGFKNTGELFF
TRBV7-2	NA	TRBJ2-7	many	TGTGCCAGCAGCTCGGGACTGGCCACCTACGAGCAGTACTTC	CASSSGLATYEQYF
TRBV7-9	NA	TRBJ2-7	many	TGTGCCAGCTCGGGGTCGCCCCACTACGAGCAGTACTTC	CASSGSPHYEQYF
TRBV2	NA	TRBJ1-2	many	TGTGCCAGCAAGGAGGAGCTGGGATCGAGGGGCTACACCTTC	CASKEELGSRGYTF
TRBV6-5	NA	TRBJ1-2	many	TGTGCCAGCAGTTACGACAGCAACTATGGCTACACCTTC	CASSYDSNYGYTF
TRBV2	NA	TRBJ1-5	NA	TGTGCCAGCAGTGTAGGGTCCGCGGGACAGCCCCAGCATTTT	CASSVGSAGQPQHF
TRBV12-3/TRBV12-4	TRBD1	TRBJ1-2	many	TGTGCCAGCAGCGGGGCTTGGGGACAGTACTATGGCTACACCTTC	CASSGAWGQYYGYTF